This TCR beta chain derives from a study of T-cell reconstitution after alpha-beta-depleted transplantation in children. Study outcomes and limitations: Certain patients had high TCRbeta diversity at day 60, and it came from recipient T cells and thymic progenitors that survived. T-cell numbers and diversity, one year after transplant, stemmed largely from T cells that were newly produced. Reportedly, alpha-beta T cells present about two months post-transplant originated from several hundred expanded clones of graft origin.

In its sample, this clonotype was seen many times. Its target is not known. It was with unique molecular identifiers that the TCRbeta library was prepared. TCRdb re-called the PCR reads through MiXCR, storing one row per CDR3 protein. There are around 700,000 distinct CDR3 sequences in the sample; 10% to 15% occur only once, and roughly 0.77% lies in the top ten. This CDR3 has 15 amino acids. Germline V gives CDR1 SGHRS, CDR2 YFSETQ. J gave up 1 base and V 4 bases, and 5 bases lay outside the gene matches. The chain couples TRBV5-1 to TRBJ2-7, with TRBD1 identical over 10 bases. The sequencing used PBMCs, collected before TCRalphabeta/CD19-depleted stem cell transplant. The source of this sequence is a girl aged 2-9 years with congenital amegakaryocytic thrombocytopenia, due to receive a stem cell transplant. As DNA, the CDR3 is TGCGCCAGCAGCCGGGGACAGGGGAGGTCCTACGAGCAGTACTTC. Amino acid sequence: CASSRGQGRSYEQYF. Based on the CDR3 plus reference TRBV5-1 and TRBJ2-7, the full variable domain is KAGVTQTPRYLIKTRGQQVTLSCSPISGHRSVSWYQQTPGQGLQFLFEYFSETQRNKGNFPGRFSGRQFSNSRSEMNVSTLELGDSALYLCASSRGQGRSYEQYFGPGTRLTVT.